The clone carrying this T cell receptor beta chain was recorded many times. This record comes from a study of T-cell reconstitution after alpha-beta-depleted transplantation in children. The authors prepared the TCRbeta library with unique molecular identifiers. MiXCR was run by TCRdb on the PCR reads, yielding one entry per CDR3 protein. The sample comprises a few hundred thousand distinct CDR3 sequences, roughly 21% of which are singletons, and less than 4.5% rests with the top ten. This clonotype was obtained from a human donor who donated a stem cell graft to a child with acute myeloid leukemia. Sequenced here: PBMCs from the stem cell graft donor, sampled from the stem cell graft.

CDR3 DNA: TGTGCCAGCAGTTTAGTGAGCGGGTACTCCTACAATGAGCAGTTCTTC. Its translation: CASSLVSGYSYNEQFF. The J gene is TRBJ2-1, the V gene TRBV12-3 or TRBV12-4; a possible D gene is TRBD2 (6 bases). Trimming stripped 1 base from V and 0 bases from J, with 10 bases between. This CDR3 spans 16 amino acids.